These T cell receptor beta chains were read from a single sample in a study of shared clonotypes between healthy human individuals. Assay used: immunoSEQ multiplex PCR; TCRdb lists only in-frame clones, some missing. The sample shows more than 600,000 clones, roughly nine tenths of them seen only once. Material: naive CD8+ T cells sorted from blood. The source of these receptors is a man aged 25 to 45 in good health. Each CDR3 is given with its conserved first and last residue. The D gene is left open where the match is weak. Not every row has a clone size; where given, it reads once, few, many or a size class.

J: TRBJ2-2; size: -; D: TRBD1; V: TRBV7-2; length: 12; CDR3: CASRAQHLRQGF; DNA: TGTGCCAGCAGAGCACAACACCTCCGACAGGGTTTT
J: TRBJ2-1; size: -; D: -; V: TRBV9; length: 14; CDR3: CASSVEVIDNEQFF; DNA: TGTGCCAGCAGCGTAGAAGTTATTGACAATGAGCAGTTCTTC
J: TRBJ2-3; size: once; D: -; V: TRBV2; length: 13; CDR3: CASPGGPADTQYF; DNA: TGTGCCAGCCCCGGGGGTCCGGCAGATACGCAGTATTTT
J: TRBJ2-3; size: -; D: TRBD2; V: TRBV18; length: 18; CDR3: CASSPFTSGLAATDTQYF; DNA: TGTGCCAGCTCACCATTTACCAGTGGACTAGCGGCAACAGATACGCAGTATTTT
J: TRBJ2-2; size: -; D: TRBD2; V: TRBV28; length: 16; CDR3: CASSLLVREYTGELFF; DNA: TGTGCCAGCAGTTTATTAGTGCGGGAGTACACCGGGGAGCTGTTTTTT
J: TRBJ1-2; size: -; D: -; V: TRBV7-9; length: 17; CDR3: CASSFPEQGKPAIGYTF; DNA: TGTGCCAGCAGCTTCCCCGAGCAGGGGAAGCCGGCCATCGGCTACACCTTC
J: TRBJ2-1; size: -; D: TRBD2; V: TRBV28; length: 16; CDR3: CASSLGDLAGYNEQFF; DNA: TGTGCCAGCAGTTTGGGCGATCTAGCGGGGTACAATGAGCAGTTCTTC
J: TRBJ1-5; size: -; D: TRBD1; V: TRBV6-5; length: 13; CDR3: CASTEGQNQPQHF; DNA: TGTGCCAGCACCGAGGGACAGAATCAGCCCCAGCATTTT
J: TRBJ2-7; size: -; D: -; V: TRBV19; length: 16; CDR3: CASSIDGESLSYEQYF; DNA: TGTGCCAGTAGTATAGATGGGGAGTCGCTGTCCTACGAGCAGTACTTC
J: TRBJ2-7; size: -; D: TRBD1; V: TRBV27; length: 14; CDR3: CASGPVVQGVEQYF; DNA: TGTGCCAGCGGACCAGTCGTACAGGGGGTTGAGCAGTACTTC
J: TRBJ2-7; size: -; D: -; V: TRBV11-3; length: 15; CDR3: CASSSRTEGAYEQYF; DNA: TGTGCCAGCAGCTCCCGCACGGAGGGGGCGTACGAGCAGTACTTC
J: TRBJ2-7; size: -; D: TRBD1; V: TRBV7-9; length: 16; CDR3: CASTGDRVGRAYEQYF; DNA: TGTGCCAGCACCGGGGACAGGGTGGGACGAGCCTACGAGCAGTACTTC
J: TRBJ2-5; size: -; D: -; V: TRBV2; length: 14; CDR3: CASSDLGWQETQYF; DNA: TGTGCCAGCAGTGATCTGGGCTGGCAAGAGACCCAGTACTTC
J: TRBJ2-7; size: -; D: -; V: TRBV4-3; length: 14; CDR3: CASSPGTGSYEQYF; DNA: TGCGCCAGCAGCCCTGGGACGGGGTCCTACGAGCAGTACTTC
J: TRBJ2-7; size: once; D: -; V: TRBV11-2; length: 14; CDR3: CASSPSGPTGEQYF; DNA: TGTGCCAGCAGCCCATCCGGGCCCACGGGAGAGCAGTACTTC
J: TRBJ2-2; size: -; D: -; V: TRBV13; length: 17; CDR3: CASSRSRAGAWTGELFF; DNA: TGTGCCAGCAGCCGGTCGAGGGCGGGGGCGTGGACCGGGGAGCTGTTTTTT
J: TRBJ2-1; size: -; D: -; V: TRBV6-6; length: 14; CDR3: CASSYSGTGTEQFF; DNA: TGTGCCAGCAGTTACTCGGGAACCGGTACTGAGCAGTTCTTC
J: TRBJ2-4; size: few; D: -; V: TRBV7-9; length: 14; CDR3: CASSSGRGVNIQYF; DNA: TGTGCCAGCAGCTCAGGTCGAGGGGTAAACATTCAGTACTTC
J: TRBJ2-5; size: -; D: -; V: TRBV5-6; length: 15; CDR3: CASSARRQDQETQYF; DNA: TGTGCCAGCAGCGCCCGACGACAGGACCAAGAGACCCAGTACTTC
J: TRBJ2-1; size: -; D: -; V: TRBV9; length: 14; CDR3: CASSEDGLYNEQFF; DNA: TGTGCCAGTAGTGAGGACGGGCTATACAATGAGCAGTTCTTC
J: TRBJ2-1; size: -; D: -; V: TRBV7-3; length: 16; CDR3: CASSYQGTSSYNEQFF; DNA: TGTGCCAGCAGCTACCAGGGGACAAGCTCCTACAATGAGCAGTTCTTC
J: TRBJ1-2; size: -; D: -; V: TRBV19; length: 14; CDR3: CARTIPYCPYGYTF; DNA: TGTGCCAGGACCATCCCTTACTGCCCCTATGGCTACACCTTC
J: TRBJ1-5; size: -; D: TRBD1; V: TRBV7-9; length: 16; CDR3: CASSTSGTGADQPQHF; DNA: TGTGCCAGCAGCACATCCGGGACAGGGGCGGATCAGCCCCAGCATTTT
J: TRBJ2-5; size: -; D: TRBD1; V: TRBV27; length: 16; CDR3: CASSPITGTGRETQYF; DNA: TGTGCCAGCAGTCCGATCACCGGGACAGGGAGAGAGACCCAGTACTTC
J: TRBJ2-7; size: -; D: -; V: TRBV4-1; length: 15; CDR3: CASSHRTASSYEQYF; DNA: TGCGCCAGCAGCCACAGGACAGCGAGCTCCTACGAGCAGTACTTC
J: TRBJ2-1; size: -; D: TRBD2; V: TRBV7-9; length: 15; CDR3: CASTVAGGSYNEQFF; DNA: TGTGCCAGCACCGTAGCGGGAGGCTCCTACAATGAGCAGTTCTTC
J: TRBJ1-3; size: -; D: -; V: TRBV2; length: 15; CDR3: CASTRLGSSGNTIYF; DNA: TGTGCCAGCACCAGACTTGGGTCCTCTGGAAACACCATATATTTT
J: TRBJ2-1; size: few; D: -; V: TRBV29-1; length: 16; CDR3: CSVEAPPDIVYNEQFF; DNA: TGCAGCGTTGAAGCTCCCCCGGACATAGTTTACAATGAGCAGTTCTTC
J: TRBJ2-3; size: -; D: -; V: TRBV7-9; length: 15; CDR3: CASSPTSYPTDTQYF; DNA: TGTGCCAGCAGCCCCACTTCTTACCCTACAGATACGCAGTATTTT
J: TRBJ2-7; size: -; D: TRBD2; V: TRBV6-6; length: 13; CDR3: CATRTSGINEQYF; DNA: TGTGCCACCCGGACTAGCGGGATTAACGAGCAGTACTTC
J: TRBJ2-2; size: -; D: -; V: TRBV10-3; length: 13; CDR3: CAVPVGNTGELFF; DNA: TGTGCCGTCCCTGTCGGGAACACCGGGGAGCTGTTTTTT
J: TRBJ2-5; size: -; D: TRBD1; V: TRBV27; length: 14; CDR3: CASRNGQGEETQYF; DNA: TGTGCCAGCAGGAATGGACAGGGTGAAGAGACCCAGTACTTC
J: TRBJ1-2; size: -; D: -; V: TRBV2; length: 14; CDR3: CASSSGAQAYGYTF; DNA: TGTGCCAGCAGTTCAGGGGCGCAAGCCTATGGCTACACCTTC
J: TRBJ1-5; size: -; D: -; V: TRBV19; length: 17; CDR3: CASSDASRGAFNQPQHF; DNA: TGTGCCAGTAGTGACGCTTCGCGGGGCGCTTTTAATCAGCCCCAGCATTTT
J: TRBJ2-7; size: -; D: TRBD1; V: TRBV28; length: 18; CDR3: CASSPLSLSTGRSYEQYF; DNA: TGTGCCAGCAGCCCTCTAAGCCTCTCGACAGGGAGATCCTACGAGCAGTACTTC
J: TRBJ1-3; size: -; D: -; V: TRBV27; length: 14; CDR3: CASSFSRSGNTIYF; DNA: TGTGCCAGCAGTTTCAGTCGCTCTGGAAACACCATATATTTT
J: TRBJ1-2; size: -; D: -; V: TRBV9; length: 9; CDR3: CASGDGYTF; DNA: TGTGCCAGCGGCGATGGCTACACCTTC
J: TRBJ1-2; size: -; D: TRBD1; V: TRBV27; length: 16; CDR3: CASISTGQGRGYGYTF; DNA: TGTGCCAGCATCTCAACCGGACAGGGGCGGGGCTATGGCTACACCTTC
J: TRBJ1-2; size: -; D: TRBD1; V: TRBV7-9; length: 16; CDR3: CASSPTTDRDNYGYTF; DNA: TGTGCCAGCAGCCCAACTACGGACAGGGACAACTATGGCTACACCTTC
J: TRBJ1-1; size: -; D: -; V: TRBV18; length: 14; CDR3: CASSPRDRNTEAFF; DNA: TGTGCCAGCTCACCGAGGGATAGGAACACTGAAGCTTTCTTT
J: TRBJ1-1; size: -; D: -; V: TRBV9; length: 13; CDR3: CASSVSMNTEAFF; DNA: TGTGCCAGCAGCGTTAGTATGAACACTGAAGCTTTCTTT
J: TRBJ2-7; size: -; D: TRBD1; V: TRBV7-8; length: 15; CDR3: CASSSQGYISYEQYF; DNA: TGTGCCAGCAGTTCACAGGGGTATATCTCCTACGAGCAGTACTTC
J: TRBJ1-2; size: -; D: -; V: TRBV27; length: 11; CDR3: CASSLGGLFTF; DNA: TGTGCCAGCAGTTTAGGGGGCCTCTTCACCTTC
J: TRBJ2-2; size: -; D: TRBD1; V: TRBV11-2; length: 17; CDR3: CASSTRDSSFLAGELFF; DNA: TGTGCCAGCAGCACCCGGGACAGCTCCTTCCTGGCCGGGGAGCTGTTTTTT